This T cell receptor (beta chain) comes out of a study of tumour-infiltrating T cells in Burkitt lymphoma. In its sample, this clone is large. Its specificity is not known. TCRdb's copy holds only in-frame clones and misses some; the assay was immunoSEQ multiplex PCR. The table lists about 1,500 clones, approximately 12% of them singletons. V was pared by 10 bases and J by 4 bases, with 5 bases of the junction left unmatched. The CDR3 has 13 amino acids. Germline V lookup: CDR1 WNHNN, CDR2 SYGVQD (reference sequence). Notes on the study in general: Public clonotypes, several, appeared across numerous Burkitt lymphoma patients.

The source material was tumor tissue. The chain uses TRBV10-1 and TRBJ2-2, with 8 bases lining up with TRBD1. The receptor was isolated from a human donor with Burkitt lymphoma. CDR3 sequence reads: CATRTGPTGELFF. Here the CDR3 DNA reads TGCGCCACCCGGACAGGGCCCACCGGGGAGCTGTTTTTT.